Listed below are T cell receptor beta chains from one sample, sequenced in a study of post-analysis software for immune sequencing data. MiXCR, applied by TCRdb to the PCR reads, yields one record per CDR3 protein. The table includes over 250,000 distinct CDR3 sequences, just over 35% detected once. Sequenced input: blood. All receptors derive from a girl between 5 and 17 years old with multiple sclerosis. Both conserved end residues are part of each CDR3. The D gene is left open where the match is weak. A clone size is listed for some rows: how often the clone was seen (once, few, many), or a class if it is expanded.

j_call,d_call,v_call,clone_size,cdr3_aa
TRBJ2-1,TRBD2,TRBV20-1,once,CSATYWTSGRLLRPVEQFF
TRBJ1-2,NA,TRBV3-1,NA,CASSQDIAGGGYTF
TRBJ1-1,NA,TRBV29-1,many,CSVYRTEAFF
TRBJ2-3,TRBD2,TRBV20-1,NA,CSASRGGSPDTQYF
TRBJ1-4,NA,TRBV10-3,few,CAISDSPRGPNEKLFF
TRBJ2-1,TRBD2,TRBV29-1,many,CSGSGTSGRGYNEQFF
TRBJ2-7,TRBD1,TRBV20-1,many,CSARRDRGLEQYF
TRBJ1-2,NA,TRBV11-2,NA,CASSLTGTDGYTF
TRBJ1-2,TRBD1,TRBV29-1,many,CSVLGQGSDYGYTF
TRBJ1-2,NA,TRBV29-1,NA,CSVEEGDYYGYTF
TRBJ2-3,TRBD2,TRBV4-2,NA,CASSQESLAGGLSGDTRYF
TRBJ1-2,NA,TRBV5-1,NA,CASSMRGQDYGYTF
TRBJ1-2,NA,TRBV15,many,CATSRVSDPGDGYTF
TRBJ1-1,NA,TRBV28,many,CASSSHYPTPQAFF
TRBJ2-1,NA,TRBV19,NA,CASSNVQWGANEQFF
TRBJ2-3,NA,TRBV7-8,NA,CASSLRPELPDTQYF
TRBJ2-1,TRBD2,TRBV6-1,many,CASSSRTSGPDNEQFF
TRBJ1-2,NA,TRBV18,few,CASSPPGTQLYGYTF
TRBJ2-3,NA,TRBV20-1,NA,CSASVVSGDTQYF
TRBJ2-1,TRBD1,TRBV29-1,many,CSVERDRNSNEQFF